This TCR beta chain was documented in a study of T-cell reconstitution after alpha-beta-depleted transplantation in children. The V end was cut by 7 bases, the J end by 3 bases, with 20 bases between. CDR3 size: 16 residues. Germline V gene sequence: CDR1 SEHNR, CDR2 FQNEAQ (reference sequence). Researchers prepared the TCRbeta library using unique molecular identifiers, the study reports. Each CDR3 protein is one row after TCRdb ran MiXCR on the PCR reads. This sample has about 500,000 distinct CDR3 sequences, with over 25% found just once. The TCR sequence derives from a human donor who donated a stem cell graft to a child with aplastic anemia. The chain joins TRBV7-9 to TRBJ2-3; TRBD1 or TRBD2 may be the D gene (7 bases each). The input for sequencing was PBMCs from the stem cell graft donor, taken from the stem cell graft. CDR3 sequence reads: CASNPRGGLSTDTQYF. In nucleotides, the CDR3 is TGTGCCAGCAACCCCAGGGGGGGACTCTCGACAGATACGCAGTATTTT.